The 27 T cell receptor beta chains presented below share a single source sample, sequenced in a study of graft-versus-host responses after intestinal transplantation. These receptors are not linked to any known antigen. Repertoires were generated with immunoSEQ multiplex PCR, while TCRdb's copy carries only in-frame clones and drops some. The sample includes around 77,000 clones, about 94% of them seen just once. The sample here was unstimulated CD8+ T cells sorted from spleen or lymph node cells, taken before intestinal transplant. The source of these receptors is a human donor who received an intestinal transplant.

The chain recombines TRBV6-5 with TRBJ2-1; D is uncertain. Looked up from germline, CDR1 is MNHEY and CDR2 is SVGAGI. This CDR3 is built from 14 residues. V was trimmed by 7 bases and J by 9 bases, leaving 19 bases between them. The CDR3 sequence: CASTPRSLDAEQFF. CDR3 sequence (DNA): TGTGCCAGCACCCCCCGATCCCTAGACGCTGAGCAGTTCTTC.

The DNA for the CDR3 is TGCGCCAGCAGCCAAGAACAGGCTGGCTACACCTTC. Its translation is CASSQEQAGYTF. This chain connects TRBV4-1 to TRBJ1-2, with TRBD1 as a possible D gene (5 bases). The CDR3 is made up of 12 amino acids. Trimming took 0 bases from V and 7 from J, leaving 6 bases between them. Germline V gives CDR1 MGHRA, CDR2 YSYEKL.

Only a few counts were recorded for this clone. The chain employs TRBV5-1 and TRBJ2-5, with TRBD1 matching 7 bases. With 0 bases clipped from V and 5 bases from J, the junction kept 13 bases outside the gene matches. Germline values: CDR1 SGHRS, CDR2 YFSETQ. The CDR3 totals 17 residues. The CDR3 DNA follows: TGCGCCAGCAGCTTGGGGGACGCAGGGGGAGTGGGGGAGACCCAGTACTTC. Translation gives CASSLGDAGGVGETQYF. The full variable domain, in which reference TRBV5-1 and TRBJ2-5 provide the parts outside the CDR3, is KAGVTQTPRYLIKTRGQQVTLSCSPISGHRSVSWYQQTPGQGLQFLFEYFSETQRNKGNFPGRFSGRQFSNSRSEMNVSTLELGDSALYLCASSLGDAGGVGETQYFGPGTRLLVL.

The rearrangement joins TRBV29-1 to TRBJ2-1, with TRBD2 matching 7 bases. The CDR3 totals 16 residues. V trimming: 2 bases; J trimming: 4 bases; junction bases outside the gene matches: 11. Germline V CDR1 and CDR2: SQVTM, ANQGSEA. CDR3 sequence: CSVETAGTPPYNEQFF. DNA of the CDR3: TGCAGCGTTGAAACAGCGGGAACCCCCCCTTACAATGAGCAGTTCTTC.

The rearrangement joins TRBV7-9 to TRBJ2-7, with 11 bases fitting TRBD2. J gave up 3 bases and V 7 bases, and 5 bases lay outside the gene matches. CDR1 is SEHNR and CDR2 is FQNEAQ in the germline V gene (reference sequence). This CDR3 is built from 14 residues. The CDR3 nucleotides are TGTGCCAGCACGGAGGGACTAGCGGTCTACGAGCAGTACTTC. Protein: CASTEGLAVYEQYF.

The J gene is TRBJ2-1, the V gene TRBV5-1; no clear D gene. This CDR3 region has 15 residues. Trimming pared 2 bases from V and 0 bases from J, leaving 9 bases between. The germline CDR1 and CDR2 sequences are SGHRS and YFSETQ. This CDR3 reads CASSFTWGSYNEQFF. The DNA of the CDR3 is TGCGCCAGCAGCTTCACGTGGGGCTCCTACAATGAGCAGTTCTTC. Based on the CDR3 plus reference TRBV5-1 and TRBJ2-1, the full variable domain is KAGVTQTPRYLIKTRGQQVTLSCSPISGHRSVSWYQQTPGQGLQFLFEYFSETQRNKGNFPGRFSGRQFSNSRSEMNVSTLELGDSALYLCASSFTWGSYNEQFFGPGTRLTVL.

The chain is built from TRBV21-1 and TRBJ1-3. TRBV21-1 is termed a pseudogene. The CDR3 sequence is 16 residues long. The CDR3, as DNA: TGTGCCAGCAGCAAATCGGAGGGGATGGGTGGAAACACCATATATTTT. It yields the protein CASSKSEGMGGNTIYF.

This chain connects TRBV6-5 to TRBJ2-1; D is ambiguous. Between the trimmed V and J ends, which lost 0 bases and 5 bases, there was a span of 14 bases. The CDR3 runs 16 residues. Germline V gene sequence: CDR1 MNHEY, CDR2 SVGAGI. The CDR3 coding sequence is TGTGCCAGCAGTTACTCCTCCCCCAACACCGACAATGAGCAGTTCTTC. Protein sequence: CASSYSSPNTDNEQFF.

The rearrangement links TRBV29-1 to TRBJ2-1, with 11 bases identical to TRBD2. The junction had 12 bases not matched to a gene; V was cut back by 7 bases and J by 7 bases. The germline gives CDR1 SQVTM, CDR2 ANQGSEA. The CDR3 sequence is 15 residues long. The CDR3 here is CSASPSGRLGNEQFF. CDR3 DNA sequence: TGCAGCGCTTCACCTAGCGGGAGGCTGGGGAATGAGCAGTTCTTC.

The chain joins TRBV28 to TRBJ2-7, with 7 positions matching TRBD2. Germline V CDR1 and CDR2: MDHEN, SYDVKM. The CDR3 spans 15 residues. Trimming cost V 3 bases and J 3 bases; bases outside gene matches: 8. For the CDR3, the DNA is TGTGCCAGCAGTTTTATCTTAGCGGGTAACTACGAGCAGTACTTC. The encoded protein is CASSFILAGNYEQYF.

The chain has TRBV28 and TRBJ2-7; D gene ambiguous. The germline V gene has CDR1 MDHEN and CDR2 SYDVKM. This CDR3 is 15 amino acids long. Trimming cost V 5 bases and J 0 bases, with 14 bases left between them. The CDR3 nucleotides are TGTGCCAGCAGTCCTCCGCCTAGGAGCTCCTACGAGCAGTACTTC. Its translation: CASSPPPRSSYEQYF. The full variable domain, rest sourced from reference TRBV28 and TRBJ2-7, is DVKVTQSSRYLVKRTGEKVFLECVQDMDHENMFWYRQDPGLGLRLIYFSYDVKMKEKGDIPEGYSVSREKKERFSLILESASTNQTSMYLCASSPPPRSSYEQYFGPGTRLTVT.

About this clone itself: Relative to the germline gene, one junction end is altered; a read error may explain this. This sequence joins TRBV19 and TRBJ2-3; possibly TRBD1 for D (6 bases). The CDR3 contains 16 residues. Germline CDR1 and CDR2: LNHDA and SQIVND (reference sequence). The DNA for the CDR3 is TGTGCCAGTAGTATAGGGCCCGGGTCGATGACAGGTACGCAGTATTTT. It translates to CASSIGPGSMTGTQYF.

CDR3 loop: CASSRENTEAFF. Written as DNA, the CDR3 is TGTGCCAGCAGCCGGGAAAACACTGAAGCTTTCTTT. The chain links TRBV11-3 to TRBJ1-1; D gene ambiguous. Germline-derived CDR1 and CDR2 are SGHNT and YENEEA. This CDR3 contains 12 residues. Trimming left V 5 bases short and J 2 bases short, with 6 bases between.

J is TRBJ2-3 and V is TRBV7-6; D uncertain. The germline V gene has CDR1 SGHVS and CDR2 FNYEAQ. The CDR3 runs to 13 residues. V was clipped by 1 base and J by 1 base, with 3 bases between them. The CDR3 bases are TGTGCCAGCAGCTTAGTCGGCACAGATACGCAGTATTTT. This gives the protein CASSLVGTDTQYF.

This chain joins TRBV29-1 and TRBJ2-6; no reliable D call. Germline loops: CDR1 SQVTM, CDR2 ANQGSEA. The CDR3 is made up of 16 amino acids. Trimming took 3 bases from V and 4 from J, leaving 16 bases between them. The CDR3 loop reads CSVELVRPLGANVLTF. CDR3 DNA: TGCAGCGTTGAGCTCGTTCGTCCGTTAGGGGCCAACGTCCTGACTTTC. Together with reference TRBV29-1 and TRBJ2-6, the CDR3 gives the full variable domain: SAVISQKPSRDICQRGTSLTIQCQVDSQVTMMFWYRQQPGQSLTLIATANQGSEATYESGFVIDKFPISRPNLTFSTLTVSNMSPEDSSIYLCSVELVRPLGANVLTFGAGSRLTVL.

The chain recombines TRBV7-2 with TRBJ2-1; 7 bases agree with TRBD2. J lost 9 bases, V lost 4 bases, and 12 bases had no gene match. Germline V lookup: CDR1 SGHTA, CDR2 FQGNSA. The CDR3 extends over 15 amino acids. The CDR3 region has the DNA TGTGCCAGCAGCTCCGGACTAGGTTGGCTTATTGAGCAGTTCTTC. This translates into CASSSGLGWLIEQFF.

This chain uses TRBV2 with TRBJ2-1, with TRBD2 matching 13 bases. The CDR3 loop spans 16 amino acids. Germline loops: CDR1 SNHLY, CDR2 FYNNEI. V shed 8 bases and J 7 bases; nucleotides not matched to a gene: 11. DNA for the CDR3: TGTGCCAGCCTGTTCAGGCTGGGACTAGCGGGAAATGAGCAGTTCTTC. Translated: CASLFRLGLAGNEQFF.

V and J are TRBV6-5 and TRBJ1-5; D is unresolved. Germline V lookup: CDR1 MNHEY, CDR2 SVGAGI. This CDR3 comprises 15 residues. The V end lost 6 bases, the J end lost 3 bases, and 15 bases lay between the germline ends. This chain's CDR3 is CASSSLGSLNQPQHF. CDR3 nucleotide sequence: TGTGCCAGCAGCTCCCTTGGCAGCCTCAATCAGCCCCAGCATTTT.

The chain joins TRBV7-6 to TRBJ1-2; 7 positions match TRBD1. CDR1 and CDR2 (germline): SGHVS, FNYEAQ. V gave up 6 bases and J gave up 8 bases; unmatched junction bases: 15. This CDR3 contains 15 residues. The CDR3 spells CASSEVKRGHTGYTF. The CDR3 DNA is TGTGCCAGCAGTGAAGTGAAAAGGGGGCATACGGGCTACACCTTC. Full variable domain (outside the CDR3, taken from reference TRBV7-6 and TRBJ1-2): GAGVSQSPRYKVTKRGQDVALRCDPISGHVSLYWYRQALGQGPEFLTYFNYEAQQDKSGLPNDRFSAERPEGSISTLTIQRTEQRDSAMYRCASSEVKRGHTGYTFGSGTRLTVV.

CDR3 region: CASTDGRGGRNEQFF. As DNA, the CDR3 is TGTGCCAGCACTGATGGGAGGGGGGGTCGCAATGAGCAGTTCTTC. The chain has TRBV6-6 and TRBJ2-1, with TRBD2 as a possible D gene (7 bases). CDR1 and CDR2 from the germline V gene are MNHNY and SVGAGI (reference sequence). Trimming removed 7 bases at V and 6 bases at J, with 19 bases between. This CDR3 comprises 15 residues.

The CDR3 bases are TGTGCCAGCTCCTCGGGGGCCTATGGCTACACCTTC. It codes for CASSSGAYGYTF. The chain uses TRBV7-9 and TRBJ1-2, with a tentative D call TRBD1 (6 bases). Trimming shortened V by 8 bases and J by 4 bases, and 11 bases separated the two germline ends. The CDR3 spans 12 residues. The V gene's germline CDR1 is SEHNR and CDR2 FQNEAQ (reference sequence).

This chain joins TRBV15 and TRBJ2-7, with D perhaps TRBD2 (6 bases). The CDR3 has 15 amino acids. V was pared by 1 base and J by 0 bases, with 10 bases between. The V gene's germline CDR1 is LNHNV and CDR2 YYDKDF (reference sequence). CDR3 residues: CATSRAGAHSYEQYF. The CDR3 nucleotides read TGTGCCACCAGCAGAGCGGGAGCCCACTCCTACGAGCAGTACTTC.

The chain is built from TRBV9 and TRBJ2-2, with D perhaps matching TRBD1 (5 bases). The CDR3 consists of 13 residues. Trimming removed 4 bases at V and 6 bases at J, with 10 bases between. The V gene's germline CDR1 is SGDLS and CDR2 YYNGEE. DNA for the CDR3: TGTGCCAGCAGCCTTCTAGGGGCCGGGGAGCTGTTTTTT. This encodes CASSLLGAGELFF.

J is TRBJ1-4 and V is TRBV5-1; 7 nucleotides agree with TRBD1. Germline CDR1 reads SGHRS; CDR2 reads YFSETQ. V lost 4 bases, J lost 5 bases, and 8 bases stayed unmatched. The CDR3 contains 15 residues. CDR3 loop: CASSDWATGNEKLFF. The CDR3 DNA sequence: TGCGCCAGCAGCGATTGGGCGACAGGGAATGAAAAACTGTTTTTT.

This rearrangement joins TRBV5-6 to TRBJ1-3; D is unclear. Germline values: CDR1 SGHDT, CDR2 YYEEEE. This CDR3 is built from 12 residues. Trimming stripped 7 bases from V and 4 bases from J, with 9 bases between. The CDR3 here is CASGKGGNTIYF. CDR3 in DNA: TGTGCCAGCGGGAAAGGGGGAAACACCATATATTTT.

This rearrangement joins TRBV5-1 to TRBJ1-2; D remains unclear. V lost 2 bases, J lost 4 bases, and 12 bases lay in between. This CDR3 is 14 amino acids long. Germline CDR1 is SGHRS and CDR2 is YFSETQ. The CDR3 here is CASSFATPIYGYTF. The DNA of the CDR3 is TGCGCCAGCAGCTTTGCTACGCCTATCTATGGCTACACCTTC.

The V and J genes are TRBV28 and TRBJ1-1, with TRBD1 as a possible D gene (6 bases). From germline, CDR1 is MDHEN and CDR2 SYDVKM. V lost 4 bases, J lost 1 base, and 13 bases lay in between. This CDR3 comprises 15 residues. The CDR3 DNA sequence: TGTGCCAGCAGTTATTGGGCAGGGGCGAACACTGAAGCTTTCTTT. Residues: CASSYWAGANTEAFF.